Below, 11 T cell receptor beta chains from the same sample are listed, as sequenced in a study of response to subunit inactivated influenza vaccine. TCRdb itself ran the RT-PCR reads through MiXCR, one entry per CDR3 protein. The table has hundreds of thousands of distinct CDR3 sequences, over 10% seen once. The sample in question was PBMCs from blood, obtained about 40 days after vaccination. The receptors originated from a man in his forties or fifties who received an inactivated influenza vaccine.

This clonotype showed up just a few times. The junction and the germline gene differ at one end; a read error may be behind it. The gene calls are TRBV12-3 or TRBV12-4 and TRBJ2-1; 7 nucleotides line up with TRBD1. There are 13 residues in the CDR3. The DNA of the CDR3 is TGTGCCAGCAGCCAGGACAGGACGGATGAGCAGTCCTTC. The encoded protein is CASSQDRTDEQSF.

In its sample, this clonotype was seen a few times. This sequence joins TRBV10-3 and TRBJ2-5; maybe TRBD1 (6 bases). The CDR3 runs to 12 residues. The V gene's germline CDR1 is ENHRY and CDR2 SYGVKD. V gave up 9 bases and J gave up 1 base, with 9 bases separating them. The CDR3 DNA is TGTGCCATAGGGACAACCCAAGAGACCCAGTACTTC. This codes for CAIGTTQETQYF.

J is TRBJ2-7 and V is TRBV20-1; D may be TRBD1 or TRBD2 (7 bases each). Germline-derived CDR1 and CDR2 are DFQATT and SNEGSKA (reference sequence). The length of the CDR3 is 15 residues. V lost 5 bases and J lost 6, with 23 bases in between. The CDR3 DNA is TGCAGTGCTTCCAATACCAGGGGGGGGCCCATCGAGCAGTACTTC. It encodes CSASNTRGGPIEQYF.

This clonotype was seen a handful of times. J is TRBJ1-2 and V is TRBV15; possibly TRBD1 for D (5 bases). Trimming took off 1 base at V and 4 bases at J, with 13 bases between the two ends. The length of the CDR3 is 15 residues. Germline CDR1 LNHNV, CDR2 YYDKDF (reference sequence). The CDR3 coding sequence is TGTGCCACCAGCAGAGCCATCTCCACAGGCTATGGCTACACCTTC. Translation gives CATSRAISTGYGYTF.

This rearrangement joins TRBV7-9 to TRBJ2-1, with 10 bases identical to TRBD2. Losses at the gene ends were 4 bases for V and 7 bases for J; bases not matched to a gene: 7. The CDR3 covers 15 residues. Germline CDR1 reads SEHNR; CDR2 reads FQNEAQ (reference sequence). The CDR3 loop reads CASSSTSGYDNEQFF. As DNA, the CDR3 is TGTGCCAGCAGCTCGACTAGCGGGTATGATAATGAGCAGTTCTTC.

This clonotype has only a few counts. The chain uses TRBV20-1 and TRBJ1-2, with D perhaps TRBD1 (6 bases). The CDR3 has 15 residues. The germline CDR1 and CDR2 sequences are DFQATT and SNEGSKA (reference sequence). Between the trimmed V and J ends, which lost 3 bases and 1 base, there was a span of 15 bases. DNA of the CDR3: TGCAGTGCTAGGGCAGGGGATCAGCTTAACTATGGCTACACCTTC. Amino acids: CSARAGDQLNYGYTF.

This clonotype was counted a few times. Here the CDR3 reads CASSPGVISYEQYF. CDR3 DNA sequence: TGTGCCAGTAGTCCGGGGGTTATCTCCTACGAGCAGTACTTC. The chain joins TRBV19 to TRBJ2-7, with D tentatively TRBD2 (6 bases). Germline V gives CDR1 LNHDA, CDR2 SQIVND (reference sequence). The CDR3 consists of 14 residues. V lost 5 bases, J lost 0 bases, and 11 bases lay in between.

V is TRBV7-9 and J is TRBJ2-1; the match to TRBD1 covers 8 bases. Per the germline V gene, CDR1 is SEHNR and CDR2 is FQNEAQ (reference sequence). The CDR3 contains 12 residues. Trimming cost V 11 bases and J 7 bases; bases outside gene matches: 7. CDR3 sequence reads: CAYWGTGNEQFF. The CDR3 bases are TGTGCCTACTGGGGGACAGGTAATGAGCAGTTCTTC.

This chain connects TRBV29-1 to TRBJ2-3; 8 positions match TRBD2. The CDR3 sequence is 15 residues long. V lost 0 bases and J lost 1; bases outside the gene matches: 3. Germline CDR1 SQVTM, CDR2 ANQGSEA. The CDR3 DNA reads as TGCAGCGTTGAAGATTGGCGGGGGGGCACAGATACGCAGTATTTT. Protein: CSVEDWRGGTDTQYF.

The chain carries TRBV11-1 and TRBJ2-1; D ambiguous. The CDR3 runs 14 residues. Per germline, CDR1 SGHAT and CDR2 FQDESV (reference sequence). Trimming shortened V by 0 bases and J by 6 bases, and 9 bases separated the two germline ends. This CDR3 is CASSLAHGLNEQFF. The CDR3 DNA is TGTGCCAGCAGCTTAGCCCATGGGCTCAATGAGCAGTTCTTC.

In its sample, this clonotype was seen many times. The rearrangement uses TRBV20-1 and TRBJ2-5; 10 nucleotides align to TRBD1. Germline-derived CDR1 and CDR2 are DFQATT and SNEGSKA (reference sequence). CDR3 size: 14 residues. V was pared by 1 base and J by 4 bases, with 3 bases of the junction left unmatched. The CDR3 DNA reads as TGCAGTGCTAGAGGGGACAGGGGCGGAGAGACCCAGTACTTC. Its protein is CSARGDRGGETQYF.